These 30 T cell receptor beta chains originate from one sample sequenced in a study of T cells after yellow fever vaccination. TCRdb processed the 5' RACE reads anew with MiXCR; each CDR3 protein has one entry. The table has roughly 400,000 distinct CDR3 sequences, roughly a sixth seen once. The sample was PBMCs, taken before the yellow fever booster vaccination. The receptors here all came from a man aged 18 to 30 who received the YFV17D yellow fever vaccine.

In this sample, this clonotype turned up a few times. This sequence joins TRBV6-1 and TRBJ1-1; D ambiguous. The CDR3 length is 15 residues. Per germline, CDR1 MNHNS and CDR2 SASEGT. V was pared by 5 bases and J by 0 bases, with 13 bases between. CDR3 in DNA: TGTGCCAGCAGTAAGACTTTGATAGTGAACACTGAAGCTTTCTTT. Encoded protein: CASSKTLIVNTEAFF.

This chain links TRBV7-8 with TRBJ1-6; tentatively, D is TRBD1 (6 bases). The CDR3 extends over 16 amino acids. Germline values: CDR1 SGHVS, CDR2 FQNEAQ. Trimming took 2 bases from V and 10 from J, leaving 18 bases between them. DNA for the CDR3: TGTGCCAGCAGCTTATTAGGCCAGGGGAGTAAGTCACCCCTCCACTTT. This sequence encodes CASSLLGQGSKSPLHF.

This clonotype was seen more than once but under ten times. The chain joins TRBV18 to TRBJ2-1; TRBD2 matches at 7 bases. The germline V gene encodes CDR1 KGHSH and CDR2 LQKENI. V was pared by 3 bases and J by 5 bases, with 10 bases of the junction left unmatched. The CDR3 is 16 residues long. The CDR3 DNA follows: TGTGCCAGCTCACCTCTAGCGGTCCCGAGGAACAATGAGCAGTTCTTC. Translating gives CASSPLAVPRNNEQFF.

This chain connects TRBV20-1 to TRBJ2-5; 11 bases are shared with TRBD1. CDR1 and CDR2 (germline): DFQATT, SNEGSKA (reference sequence). The CDR3 loop spans 14 amino acids. V lost 3 bases and J lost 2; bases outside the gene matches: 2. For the CDR3, the DNA is TGCAGTGCTAGGGACAGGGGGCGTCAAGAGACCCAGTACTTC. Amino acids: CSARDRGRQETQYF.

The CDR3 is CASRGGDTYEQYF. CDR3 DNA sequence: TGTGCCAGCCGTGGGGGGGATACCTACGAGCAGTACTTC. This chain uses TRBV6-1 with TRBJ2-7, with 7 bases that match TRBD2. The CDR3 runs 13 residues. After removal of 8 bases from V and 2 bases from J, the junction contained 6 bases not matched to a gene. Germline V CDR1 and CDR2: MNHNS, SASEGT.

This rearrangement joins TRBV6-5 to TRBJ2-1, with D tentatively TRBD2 (7 bases). CDR3 length: 13 residues. Trimming shortened V by 6 bases and J by 10 bases, and 16 bases separated the two germline ends. Per germline, CDR1 MNHEY and CDR2 SVGAGI. The CDR3 here is CASRGGGQQEQFF. The CDR3 DNA reads TGTGCCAGCAGGGGGGGGGGCCAGCAAGAGCAGTTCTTC.

This clonotype has a count of ten or more. The CDR3 here is CASSNPGTAGTEAFF. Here the CDR3 DNA reads TGTGCCAGCAGTAACCCCGGGACGGCTGGCACTGAAGCTTTCTTT. V usage is TRBV6-5 and J usage is TRBJ1-1, with D tentatively TRBD1 (5 bases). Looked up from germline, CDR1 is MNHEY and CDR2 is SVGAGI. Trimming cost V 5 bases and J 4 bases, with 17 bases left between them. The CDR3 is 15 amino acids.

This clonotype was counted only a few times. The chain links TRBV7-2 to TRBJ2-5, with 15 bases aligning to TRBD2. Germline values: CDR1 SGHTA, CDR2 FQGNSA. Trimming cost V 1 base and J 12 bases; bases outside gene matches: 9. CDR3 length equals 16 residues. The DNA for the CDR3 is TGTGCCAGCAGCTTAGAGGGACTAGCGGGGGGCCGGCAGGAGTACTTC. Amino acid sequence: CASSLEGLAGGRQEYF.

The genes are TRBV5-1 and TRBJ2-3, with D perhaps matching TRBD2 (6 bases). The germline CDR1 and CDR2 sequences are SGHRS and YFSETQ. The V and J ends lost 4 bases and 4 bases respectively, with 13 bases between them. There are 14 residues in the CDR3. The CDR3 DNA sequence: TGCGCCAGCAGCCCAGCCGGGACTCCAGATACGCAGTATTTT. Amino acids: CASSPAGTPDTQYF.

This clonotype was detected only a few times. This chain joins TRBV29-1 and TRBJ1-1; TRBD1 matches 8 bases. The junction had 10 bases not matched to a gene; V was cut back by 7 bases and J by 3 bases. CDR1 and CDR2 from the germline V gene are SQVTM and ANQGSEA. The CDR3 extends over 14 amino acids. CDR3 bases: TGCAGCGCTCTAGGGACAGGTGTTGACACTGAAGCTTTCTTT. Translating gives CSALGTGVDTEAFF.

This clonotype came up many times. V and J are TRBV20-1 and TRBJ2-2, with a tentative D call TRBD1 (6 bases). Trimming pared 1 base from V and 4 bases from J, leaving 10 bases between. Germline V gene sequence: CDR1 DFQATT, CDR2 SNEGSKA (reference sequence). CDR3 length equals 14 residues. The CDR3 region is CSARVAGATGELFF. CDR3 DNA sequence: TGCAGTGCTAGAGTCGCAGGGGCCACCGGGGAGCTGTTTTTT.

This clonotype has at least ten counts. This chain connects TRBV12-3 or TRBV12-4 to TRBJ1-4; D gene unclear. Trimming cost V 2 bases and J 8 bases, with 12 bases left between them. CDR3 length equals 14 residues. DNA for the CDR3: TGTGCCAGCAGTTTAAGAGATGGCGGAGAAAAACTGTTTTTT. This encodes CASSLRDGGEKLFF.

This chain joins TRBV6-2 or TRBV6-3 and TRBJ2-4; TRBD1 aligns across 7 bases. Germline V CDR1 and CDR2: MNHEY, SVGEGT. CDR3 length: 13 residues. The trim removed 5 bases at V and 8 bases at J, leaving 6 bases unmatched. CDR3 bases: TGTGCCAGCAGTGACAGGGATCTGGACATTCAGTACTTC. Translating gives CASSDRDLDIQYF.

This clonotype was counted between two and nine times. This chain joins TRBV2 and TRBJ1-2, with D unclear. Germline CDR1 is SNHLY and CDR2 is FYNNEI. Trimming pared 7 bases from V and 8 bases from J, leaving 11 bases between. The length of the CDR3 is 11 residues. The CDR3 bases are TGTGCCAGCAATACCGGAGCCGGCTACACCTTC. It yields the protein CASNTGAGYTF.

This clonotype was observed a few times. V is TRBV20-1 and J is TRBJ1-3; D uncertain. The CDR3 contains 13 residues. CDR1 DFQATT and CDR2 SNEGSKA come from the germline V gene (reference sequence). With 6 bases removed from V and 0 bases from J, the gap between germline ends came to 9 bases. The CDR3 DNA reads as TGCAGTGCCGACGGATACTCTGGAAACACCATATATTTT. Its translation is CSADGYSGNTIYF.

This clonotype was picked up a small number of times. The chain links TRBV29-1 to TRBJ2-3; unclear D gene. Looked up from germline, CDR1 is SQVTM and CDR2 is ANQGSEA. V lost 8 bases, J lost 2 bases, and 11 bases lay in between. This CDR3 region has 12 residues. The CDR3 reads CSFTYLTDTQYF. The CDR3 DNA is TGCAGCTTTACTTACCTCACAGATACGCAGTATTTT.

The chain couples TRBV20-1 to TRBJ2-5, with D perhaps matching TRBD1 (5 bases). The ends were cut back, 0 bases at V and 3 bases at J, with 14 bases in the middle. The CDR3 contains 15 residues. Germline V CDR1 and CDR2: DFQATT, SNEGSKA (reference sequence). The CDR3 is CSARDHRQIEETQYF. The CDR3 DNA reads TGCAGTGCTAGAGATCATCGACAGATTGAAGAGACCCAGTACTTC.

The CDR3 coding sequence is TGTGCCAGCAGCTTAGCCGGGGACCCAGATACGCAGTATTTT. Translation gives CASSLAGDPDTQYF. The chain carries TRBV7-2 and TRBJ2-3, with D perhaps being TRBD1 or TRBD2 (5 bases each). Per germline, CDR1 SGHTA and CDR2 FQGNSA. V was trimmed by 0 bases and J by 4 bases, leaving 8 bases between them. The CDR3 spans 14 residues.

DNA for the CDR3: TGCGCCAGCAGCAATGGACTAGCGGGGGTTTCCACAGATACGCAGTATTTT. Its translation is CASSNGLAGVSTDTQYF. The chain is built from TRBV5-1 and TRBJ2-3; 13 bases are a match to TRBD2. This CDR3 has 17 residues. Germline V gene sequence: CDR1 SGHRS, CDR2 YFSETQ. J was trimmed by 2 bases and V by 4 bases; bases with no gene match: 7. Combining the CDR3 with reference TRBV5-1 and TRBJ2-3 gives the whole variable domain KAGVTQTPRYLIKTRGQQVTLSCSPISGHRSVSWYQQTPGQGLQFLFEYFSETQRNKGNFPGRFSGRQFSNSRSEMNVSTLELGDSALYLCASSNGLAGVSTDTQYFGPGTRLTVL.

There are a few counts of this clonotype. This chain uses TRBV7-9 with TRBJ1-1; D is unresolved. Germline loops: CDR1 SEHNR, CDR2 FQNEAQ (reference sequence). The length of the CDR3 is 14 residues. V dropped 2 bases and J dropped 0 bases, with 7 bases sitting between them. This CDR3 reads CASSLQDVNTEAFF. For the CDR3, the DNA is TGTGCCAGCAGCTTACAGGACGTGAACACTGAAGCTTTCTTT.

This clonotype has a handful of counts. This chain joins TRBV7-2 and TRBJ2-7; weak D call: TRBD2 (5 bases). The CDR3 consists of 16 residues. Germline V gene sequence: CDR1 SGHTA, CDR2 FQGNSA. V dropped 4 bases and J dropped 0 bases, with 16 bases sitting between them. The CDR3, as DNA: TGTGCCAGCAGCTCATTTCCCCGGGGTAGCTCCTACGAGCAGTACTTC. Translating gives CASSSFPRGSSYEQYF.

The table lists this clonotype with a few counts. This sequence joins TRBV5-1 and TRBJ2-7, with D tentatively TRBD2 (6 bases). Germline-derived CDR1 and CDR2 are SGHRS and YFSETQ. V lost 6 bases and J lost 0, with 22 bases in between. The CDR3 has 17 residues. CDR3 bases: TGCGCCAGCACCCTGAAGAGGCAGGGAGGAAGCTCCTACGAGCAGTACGTC. As protein: CASTLKRQGGSSYEQYV.

The chain uses TRBV4-3 and TRBJ1-1; TRBD1 matches at 7 bases. The CDR3 is 14 amino acids. Germline-derived CDR1 and CDR2 are LGHNA and YSLEER. V was clipped by 3 bases and J by 2 bases; unmatched bases: 3. The CDR3 reads CASSHGTANTEAFF. Here the CDR3 DNA reads TGCGCCAGCAGCCACGGGACAGCAAACACTGAAGCTTTCTTT.

This clonotype was seen more than once but under ten times. V and J are TRBV6-1 and TRBJ1-2, with D possibly TRBD1 on 6 matching bases. V lost 10 bases, J lost 8 bases, and 26 bases lay in between. The CDR3 has 15 amino acids. Germline lookup yields CDR1 MNHNS and CDR2 SASEGT. CDR3 in amino acids: CAINDQGGGPWGYTF. The DNA of the CDR3 is TGTGCCATCAACGACCAGGGCGGGGGCCCTTGGGGCTACACCTTC.

This clonotype has at least ten counts. J is TRBJ1-5 and V is TRBV4-3; the D is unclear. Germline assignment: CDR1 LGHNA and CDR2 YSLEER. Trimming left V 0 bases short and J 1 base short, with 13 bases between. This CDR3 is built from 17 residues. Written as DNA, the CDR3 is TGCGCCAGCAGCCAAGACTATCGGGGAGGGAGCAATCAGCCCCAGCATTTT. This sequence encodes CASSQDYRGGSNQPQHF.

The chain couples TRBV7-9 to TRBJ1-1; D gene ambiguous. This CDR3 is 13 amino acids long. Germline V gives CDR1 SEHNR, CDR2 FQNEAQ (reference sequence). V was trimmed by 4 bases and J by 5 bases, leaving 11 bases between them. Written as DNA, the CDR3 is TGTGCCAGCAGCTGGTCACAGAGTACTGAAGCTTTCTTT. Translated, it gives CASSWSQSTEAFF.

The chain joins TRBV6-2 or TRBV6-3 to TRBJ1-2; no clear D gene. This CDR3 is 13 amino acids long. Between the trimmed V and J ends, which lost 2 bases and 6 bases, there was a span of 10 bases. Looked up from germline, CDR1 is MNHEY and CDR2 is SVGEGT. This CDR3 is CASSYKGSHGYTF. For the CDR3, the DNA is TGTGCCAGCAGTTACAAGGGAAGCCATGGCTACACCTTC.

This chain links TRBV5-1 with TRBJ2-3; 13 bases line up with TRBD2. This CDR3 is built from 16 residues. Per the germline V gene, CDR1 is SGHRS and CDR2 is YFSETQ. With V trimmed by 3 bases and J by 4 bases, 5 bases remained unmatched. The CDR3 region has the DNA TGCGCCAGCAGCTCGTACACTAGCGGGGGGGCAGATACGCAGTATTTT. It is translated as CASSSYTSGGADTQYF.

In its sample, this clonotype was seen a few times. This sequence joins TRBV20-1 and TRBJ1-2; D is perhaps TRBD1 (5 bases). The CDR3 extends over 13 amino acids. The V gene's germline CDR1 is DFQATT and CDR2 SNEGSKA (reference sequence). Trimming removed 1 base from V and 5 bases from J, with 11 bases in between. The CDR3 loop is CSARVGERYGYTF. Here the CDR3 DNA reads TGCAGTGCTAGAGTAGGGGAGAGGTATGGCTACACCTTC.

The gene calls are TRBV6-6 and TRBJ1-3; the D is unclear. V lost 6 bases to trimming and J lost 0 bases, with 15 bases between them. Germline V gives CDR1 MNHNY, CDR2 SVGAGI (reference sequence). The CDR3 has 16 amino acids. The DNA for the CDR3 is TGTGCCAGCAGCCTAAGACGGCCCAGCTCTGGAAACACCATATATTTT. It specifies CASSLRRPSSGNTIYF.